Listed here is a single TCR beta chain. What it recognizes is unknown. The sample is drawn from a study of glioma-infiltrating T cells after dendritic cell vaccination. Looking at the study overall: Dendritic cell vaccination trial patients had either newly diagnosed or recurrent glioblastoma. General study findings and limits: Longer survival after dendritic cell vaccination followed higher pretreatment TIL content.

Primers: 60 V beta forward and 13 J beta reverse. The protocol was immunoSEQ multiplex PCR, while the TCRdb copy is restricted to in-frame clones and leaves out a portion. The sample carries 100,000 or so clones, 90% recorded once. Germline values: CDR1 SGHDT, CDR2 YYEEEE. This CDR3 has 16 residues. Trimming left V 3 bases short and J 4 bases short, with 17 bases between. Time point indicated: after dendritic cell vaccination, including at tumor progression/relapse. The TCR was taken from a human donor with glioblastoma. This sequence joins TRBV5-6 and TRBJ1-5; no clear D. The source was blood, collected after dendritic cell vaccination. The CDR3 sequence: CASSSSTRGRNQPQHF. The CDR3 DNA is TGTGCCAGCAGCTCCTCAACACGGGGTCGTAATCAGCCCCAGCATTTT.